This TCR beta chain comes out of a study of vaccination and CD4 T cells after COVID-19. Turning to the study itself: Timing of post-vaccine sample collection was a median about 79 days after dose two, with a range of 14 to 241.

Points on this clonotype: Its specificity is unknown.

Cultured CD4+ T-cell DNA underwent Oncomine TCR Beta short-read sequencing. TCRdb analysed the PCR reads with MiXCR anew, one entry per CDR3 protein. The sample has 15,000 or so distinct CDR3 sequences, about 53% seen once. The V and J ends lost 5 bases and 2 bases respectively, with 13 bases between them. Germline-derived CDR1 and CDR2 are DFQATT and SNEGSKA (reference sequence). CDR3 length equals 13 residues. Described treatment: roughly 10-day PBMC culture with coronavirus spike peptide pools or control peptides (ViraFEST assay). The origin of this receptor is a human donor who had recovered from COVID-19. Sequencing was performed on CD4+ T cells from blood, cultured in vitro, taken before SARS-CoV-2 vaccination. The chain joins TRBV20-1 to TRBJ2-7; TRBD1 or TRBD2 may be the D gene (5 bases each). The CDR3 loop reads CSARRDGTYEQYF. The CDR3 DNA is TGCAGTGCTCGCCGGGACGGGACCTACGAGCAGTACTTC.